One sample yielded the 28 T cell receptor beta chains listed below, sequenced in a study of T-cell reconstitution after alpha-beta-depleted transplantation in children (dated by TCRdb to 2016 to 2017). Library preparation used PCR. Sequencing instrument: Illumina HiSeq 2500. To normalize quantification of the TCRbeta repertoire, the TCR libraries were built with molecular barcoding that relied on unique molecular identifiers. Clones were called with MiXCR by TCRdb after fastp trimmed the public reads at Q25, and only in-frame beta chains were retained. Every distinct CDR3 protein forms one entry, paired with its most common genes and DNA. The sample profile shows about 980,000 distinct CDR3 sequences; roughly 29% of them were found once. Under 30% of the sample is taken by the ten largest. What this sample's treatment or condition label stands for: allogeneic hematopoietic cell transplantation with graft depleted of TCRalphabeta T cells and CD19 B cells.

This specimen was PBMCs, mostly from graft donor cells, taken 360 days after TCRalphabeta/CD19-depleted stem cell transplant. The receptors shown here come from a boy less than two years old who had a stem cell transplant for SCID, so the T cells may come from the graft donor.

The rearrangement links TRBV29-1 to TRBJ2-7; weak D call: TRBD1 (6 bases). The CDR3 is 14 residues long. Trimming cost V 3 bases and J 5 bases, with 17 bases left between them. Germline V gene data show CDR1 as SQVTM and CDR2 as ANQGSEA. CDR3 amino acids: CSVDGTPHNHEQYF. The CDR3 coding sequence is TGCAGCGTTGACGGGACACCACATAACCACGAGCAGTACTTC.

This clonotype was recorded a few times. CDR3 sequence (DNA): TGCAGTGTACCGACTACCCGCAGACCCACAGATACGCAGTATTTT. Translation gives CSVPTTRRPTDTQYF. J is TRBJ2-3 and V is TRBV20-1, with D tentatively TRBD2 (5 bases). The ends were cut back, 7 bases at V and 2 bases at J, with 19 bases in the middle. Germline lookup yields CDR1 DFQATT and CDR2 SNEGSKA (reference sequence). The CDR3 covers 15 residues.

This clonotype was recorded many times. The chain has TRBV3-1 and TRBJ2-2; no firm D call. From germline, CDR1 is LGHDT and CDR2 YNNKEL (reference sequence). V lost 5 bases and J 7 bases, leaving 11 bases between the germline ends. This CDR3 is built from 13 residues. The CDR3 spells CASSALGIGELFF. In DNA form, the CDR3 reads TGTGCCAGCAGCGCCCTAGGTATCGGGGAGCTGTTTTTT.

J is TRBJ2-1 and V is TRBV3-1; 7 bases line up with TRBD1. The CDR3 spans 16 residues. J lost 4 bases, V lost 4 bases, and 10 bases had no gene match. Looked up from germline, CDR1 is LGHDT and CDR2 is YNNKEL (reference sequence). CDR3 in DNA: TGTGCCAGCAGCCTCTGGTGGGACAGTCCATACAATGAGCAGTTCTTC. As protein: CASSLWWDSPYNEQFF.

This clonotype was counted a few times. The chain carries TRBV4-1 and TRBJ2-1; D unclear. The CDR3 extends over 13 amino acids. V was pared by 1 base and J by 7 bases, with 8 bases between. From germline, CDR1 is MGHRA and CDR2 YSYEKL. CDR3 sequence (DNA): TGCGCCAGCAGCCAAGCCCCTATAAATGAGCAGTTCTTC. Its protein is CASSQAPINEQFF.

The gene calls are TRBV5-1 and TRBJ2-7; the D gene is possibly TRBD2 (6 bases). The CDR3 covers 15 residues. The V and J ends lost 4 bases and 2 bases respectively, with 16 bases between them. Germline CDR1 and CDR2: SGHRS and YFSETQ. CDR3 protein: CASSPGGTWTYEQYF. DNA of the CDR3: TGCGCCAGCAGCCCGGGTGGGACTTGGACCTACGAGCAGTACTTC.

This clonotype was found a few times. The V gene is TRBV20-1, the J gene TRBJ2-7; 7 bases are shared with TRBD1. The CDR3 sequence is 14 residues long. V gave up 5 bases and J gave up 3 bases; unmatched junction bases: 10. The germline CDR1 and CDR2 sequences are DFQATT and SNEGSKA (reference sequence). The CDR3 region is CSAGRQGLGYEQYF. The CDR3 DNA reads TGCAGTGCTGGTCGACAGGGTTTAGGCTACGAGCAGTACTTC.

This sequence joins TRBV4-1 and TRBJ1-2; D remains unclear. Germline values: CDR1 MGHRA, CDR2 YSYEKL. This CDR3 has 13 residues. Trimming removed 10 bases at V and 5 bases at J, with 17 bases between. This chain's CDR3 is CATRSKDGYGYTF. The DNA of the CDR3 is TGCGCCACCCGATCTAAAGACGGTTATGGCTACACCTTC.

This clonotype has more than one count but fewer than ten. The chain joins TRBV5-5 to TRBJ1-4; a possible D gene is TRBD1 (5 bases). Trimming left V 3 bases short and J 9 bases short, with 6 bases between. CDR3 length: 11 residues. Germline V CDR1 and CDR2: SGHKS, YYEKEE (reference sequence). CDR3 in amino acids: CASSSDKKLFF. The CDR3 DNA is TGTGCCAGCAGCTCGGACAAAAAACTGTTTTTT.

This chain links TRBV20-1 with TRBJ1-4, with no clear D. CDR1 is DFQATT, CDR2 SNEGSKA, per germline (reference sequence). The CDR3 spans 14 residues. Trimming pared 5 bases from V and 4 bases from J, leaving 14 bases between. CDR3 nucleotides: TGCAGTGCTCACACGAGGGTTGGTAATGAAAAACTGTTTTTT. This codes for CSAHTRVGNEKLFF.

The chain carries TRBV2 and TRBJ2-1; D might be TRBD1 or TRBD2, each matching 5 bases. The germline V and J ends were trimmed by 6 bases and 10 bases, with 19 bases remaining between them. CDR1 is SNHLY, CDR2 FYNNEI, per germline. The CDR3 is made up of 14 amino acids. CDR3 nucleotides: TGTGCCAGCAGACCCGGACTTGCTAAGGGGGAGCAGTTCTTC. It yields the protein CASRPGLAKGEQFF.

At least ten counts were recorded for this clonotype. The chain couples TRBV20-1 to TRBJ2-7, with 10 bases lining up with TRBD1. There are 14 residues in the CDR3. Trimming at V came to 1 base and at J to 5 bases, leaving 5 bases not matched to a gene. From germline, CDR1 is DFQATT and CDR2 SNEGSKA (reference sequence). The DNA of the CDR3 is TGCAGTGCTAGAGGGGACAGGGGTAGGAACGAGCAGTACTTC. It is translated as CSARGDRGRNEQYF.

This clonotype has a count of ten or more. V is TRBV7-6 and J is TRBJ2-5; the match to TRBD2 covers 7 bases. CDR1 is SGHVS and CDR2 is FNYEAQ in the germline V gene. CDR3 length equals 13 residues. J was trimmed by 5 bases and V by 3 bases; bases with no gene match: 3. CDR3 sequence (DNA): TGTGCCAGCAGCTTGGGGGGGGTGGAGACCCAGTACTTC. It is translated as CASSLGGVETQYF.

V is TRBV24-1 and J is TRBJ2-3; TRBD2 agrees at 10 bases. The V and J ends lost 3 bases and 2 bases, in that order; junction bases with no gene match: 4. The CDR3 is 16 amino acids. Germline lookup yields CDR1 KGHDR and CDR2 SFDVKD. CDR3 bases: TGTGCCACCAGTGATCCTCTAGCGGGGGTCACAGATACGCAGTATTTT. Amino acid sequence: CATSDPLAGVTDTQYF.

The rearrangement links TRBV5-1 to TRBJ2-1, with 8 bases lining up with TRBD1. Germline loops: CDR1 SGHRS, CDR2 YFSETQ. V gave up 3 bases and J gave up 12 bases; unmatched junction bases: 11. The CDR3 runs to 14 residues. Here the CDR3 DNA reads TGCGCCAGCAGCTGGACAGGGAAGAGCTATGGGCAGTTCTTC. It is translated as CASSWTGKSYGQFF.

The chain joins TRBV7-3 to TRBJ2-1; 10 bases match TRBD1. CDR1 and CDR2 from the germline V gene are SGHTA and FQGTGA. The CDR3 spans 17 residues. The V and J ends lost 5 bases and 2 bases, in that order; junction bases with no gene match: 9. CDR3 protein: CASSPGTGAYTYNEQFF. CDR3 coding DNA: TGTGCCAGCAGCCCAGGGACAGGGGCCTATACCTACAATGAGCAGTTCTTC.

In its sample, this clonotype was seen once. The chain has TRBV4-1 and TRBJ2-3; unclear D gene. Trimming stripped 3 bases from V and 1 base from J, with 11 bases between. Germline loops: CDR1 MGHRA, CDR2 YSYEKL. The CDR3 sequence is 15 residues long. CDR3 in amino acids: CASSHPPFGTDTQYF. The CDR3 DNA follows: TGCGCCAGCAGCCACCCACCCTTTGGCACAGATACGCAGTATTTT.

V gene TRBV5-1 combines with J gene TRBJ2-5; D is unresolved. Trimming cost V 4 bases and J 5 bases, with 21 bases left between them. Per germline, CDR1 SGHRS and CDR2 YFSETQ. The CDR3 runs 16 residues. The CDR3 sequence is CASSPSNLGLGETQYF. CDR3 DNA sequence: TGCGCCAGCAGCCCCTCGAACTTGGGGTTAGGGGAGACCCAGTACTTC.

The chain combines TRBV5-1 with TRBJ2-1; TRBD1 or TRBD2 may be the D gene (5 bases each). The CDR3 runs to 15 residues. The germline V gene encodes CDR1 SGHRS and CDR2 YFSETQ. V shed 2 bases and J shed 5 bases, with 14 bases lying between them. The CDR3 protein is CASSFLGVPNNEQFF. CDR3 coding DNA: TGCGCCAGCAGCTTTCTGGGGGTCCCTAACAATGAGCAGTTCTTC. Variable domain in full (rest from reference TRBV5-1 and TRBJ2-1): KAGVTQTPRYLIKTRGQQVTLSCSPISGHRSVSWYQQTPGQGLQFLFEYFSETQRNKGNFPGRFSGRQFSNSRSEMNVSTLELGDSALYLCASSFLGVPNNEQFFGPGTRLTVL.

This chain links TRBV5-1 with TRBJ2-5, with D unresolved. Trimming took off 0 bases at V and 1 base at J, with 13 bases between the two ends. The CDR3 has 16 amino acids. In germline, CDR1 is SGHRS, CDR2 YFSETQ. The CDR3 spells CASSLVVGTLQETQYF. The CDR3 nucleotides read TGCGCCAGCAGCTTGGTTGTGGGCACCCTCCAAGAGACCCAGTACTTC.

The CDR3 nucleotides are TGTGCCAGCAGTTTAAGGGCCCTAACGGTCACCGGGGAGCTGTTTTTT. Amino acids: CASSLRALTVTGELFF. J is TRBJ2-2 and V is TRBV12-3 or TRBV12-4; D ambiguous. This CDR3 is built from 16 residues. V was pared by 2 bases and J by 4 bases, with 14 bases between.

This clonotype was recorded at least ten times. The chain employs TRBV25-1 and TRBJ2-7; D could derive from TRBD1 or TRBD2 (5 bases each). The CDR3 has 14 residues. Germline V gives CDR1 MGHDK, CDR2 SYGVNS. With 6 bases removed from V and 0 bases from J, the gap between germline ends came to 12 bases. The CDR3 sequence is CASRPSGTSYEQYF. The CDR3 DNA follows: TGTGCCAGCAGACCTTCCGGGACCTCCTACGAGCAGTACTTC.

V is TRBV4-3 and J is TRBJ2-1; D might be TRBD1 or TRBD2, each matching 7 bases. The germline V and J ends were trimmed by 0 bases and 8 bases, with 14 bases remaining between them. The germline V gene has CDR1 LGHNA and CDR2 YSLEER. The CDR3 consists of 15 residues. CDR3 coding DNA: TGCGCCAGCAGCCAAGATGGCAGGGGGGGGTATGAGCAGTTCTTC. Its protein is CASSQDGRGGYEQFF.

V is TRBV5-1 and J is TRBJ2-1; D uncertain. The germline V gene has CDR1 SGHRS and CDR2 YFSETQ. CDR3 length equals 13 residues. With 0 bases removed from V and 8 bases from J, the gap between germline ends came to 9 bases. Here the CDR3 DNA reads TGCGCCAGCAGCTTGGTTGGGTCGCATGAGCAGTTCTTC. It is translated as CASSLVGSHEQFF.

The CDR3, as DNA: TGCAGCGCCCCCGGGAGGGCTACAGATACGCAGTATTTT. Protein sequence: CSAPGRATDTQYF. V usage is TRBV29-1 and J usage is TRBJ2-3; 8 nucleotides align to TRBD2. CDR1 SQVTM and CDR2 ANQGSEA come from the germline V gene. V was clipped by 7 bases and J by 3 bases; unmatched bases: 6. The length of the CDR3 is 13 residues.

CDR3 sequence: CASSLAVKRTGELFF. CDR3 nucleotide sequence: TGTGCCAGCAGTTTAGCAGTCAAAAGAACCGGGGAGCTGTTTTTT. This sequence joins TRBV12-3 or TRBV12-4 and TRBJ2-2; D not certain. The ends were cut back, 0 bases at V and 5 bases at J, with 10 bases in the middle. The CDR3 length is 15 residues.

This rearrangement joins TRBV12-3 or TRBV12-4 to TRBJ1-4; 8 bases agree with TRBD1. The CDR3 contains 15 residues. Trimming cost V 6 bases and J 3 bases; bases outside gene matches: 6. CDR3 nucleotides: TGTGCCAGCAGGCAGCCGACAGGGGCTAATGAAAAACTGTTTTTT. Its translation is CASRQPTGANEKLFF.

The rearrangement joins TRBV2 to TRBJ2-7; D uncertain. The CDR3 extends over 15 amino acids. CDR1 SNHLY and CDR2 FYNNEI come from the germline V gene. Trimming took off 3 bases at V and 0 bases at J, with 12 bases between the two ends. The CDR3 is CASSEVYSSSYEQYF. CDR3 in DNA: TGTGCCAGCAGTGAGGTCTACTCGAGCTCCTACGAGCAGTACTTC.